The 20 T cell receptor beta chains given below trace back to one sample, sequenced in a study of beta chain features in type 1 diabetes. The authors reverse transcribed all of the isolated RNA, so sequencing captured expressed TCRB transcripts. Libraries were prepared by immunoSEQ multiplex PCR; TCRdb keeps only in-frame clonotypes and omits some of them. This sample has roughly 230,000 clones, with 9% to 10% found just once. The sample was naive CD4+ T cells from blood. The receptors derive from a woman aged 18-30 years in good health.

A few counts support this clone. V and J are TRBV6-6 and TRBJ2-3; D may be TRBD2 (6 bases). The ends were cut back, 7 bases at V and 3 bases at J, with 14 bases in the middle. CDR1 and CDR2 (germline): MNHNY, SVGAGI (reference sequence). The CDR3 length is 14 residues. The CDR3 sequence is CASIGGILTDTQYF. CDR3 nucleotide sequence: TGTGCCAGCATCGGCGGGATCTTAACAGATACGCAGTATTTT.

V gene TRBV7-3 combines with J gene TRBJ2-1, with TRBD2 matching over 7 bases. Losses at the gene ends were 4 bases for V and 0 bases for J; bases not matched to a gene: 6. In germline, CDR1 is SGHTA, CDR2 FQGTGA. The CDR3 runs 16 residues. CDR3 bases: TGTGCCAGCAGCTCCGGGGGGTTTAGCTCCTACAATGAGCAGTTCTTC. Translated, it gives CASSSGGFSSYNEQFF.

This clone was seen only a few times. The CDR3 sequence is CSVVPPLASGDTQYF. The CDR3 DNA sequence: TGCAGCGTTGTCCCGCCACTAGCGTCTGGAGATACGCAGTATTTT. This chain connects TRBV29-1 to TRBJ2-3; 7 nucleotides agree with TRBD2. The CDR3 sequence is 15 residues long. With V trimmed by 4 bases and J by 5 bases, 12 bases remained unmatched. Germline assignment: CDR1 SQVTM and CDR2 ANQGSEA.

The chain links TRBV7-9 to TRBJ1-1, with D possibly matching TRBD1 (5 bases). The CDR3 is 10 residues long. The V and J ends lost 3 bases and 11 bases respectively, with 7 bases between them. Per germline, CDR1 SEHNR and CDR2 FQNEAQ (reference sequence). CDR3 bases: TGTGCCAGCAGCTTTGGGGGGGCTTTCTTT. This gives the protein CASSFGGAFF.

This clone was counted a single time. This chain joins TRBV18 and TRBJ2-3; D gene uncertain. The CDR3 spans 15 residues. The V end lost 2 bases, the J end lost 0 bases, and 9 bases lay between the germline ends. Germline V lookup: CDR1 KGHSH, CDR2 LQKENI. Here the CDR3 reads CASSPARVSTDTQYF. The CDR3, as DNA: TGTGCCAGCTCACCAGCCCGGGTTAGCACAGATACGCAGTATTTT.

The chain joins TRBV18 to TRBJ1-2, with D hard to call. The CDR3 extends over 12 amino acids. Germline values: CDR1 KGHSH, CDR2 LQKENI. V shed 1 base and J shed 3 bases, with 3 bases lying between them. DNA for the CDR3: TGTGCCAGCTCACCACTAGACTATGGCTACACCTTC. It translates to CASSPLDYGYTF.

This clone has a handful of counts. The chain carries TRBV19 and TRBJ2-3; 7 nucleotides match TRBD2. The CDR3 runs 15 residues. From germline, CDR1 is LNHDA and CDR2 SQIVND (reference sequence). Unmatched junction bases numbered 11, after V lost 3 bases and J lost 8 bases. DNA of the CDR3: TGTGCCAGTAGTATGTTGGCGGGAGCCTCCCCTACGCAGTATTTT. This gives the protein CASSMLAGASPTQYF.

This clone was counted only a few times. This chain joins TRBV5-1 and TRBJ2-5; D is uncertain. The V and J ends lost 2 bases and 2 bases respectively, with 7 bases between them. The length of the CDR3 is 13 residues. CDR1 is SGHRS and CDR2 is YFSETQ in the germline V gene. The DNA of the CDR3 is TGCGCCAGCAGCTTTCCAAATCAAGAGACCCAGTACTTC. It encodes CASSFPNQETQYF.

This chain connects TRBV19 to TRBJ2-1; 16 nucleotides align to TRBD2. This CDR3 spans 17 amino acids. The V segment lost 10 bases and the J segment 9 bases; nucleotides outside the gene matches: 15. Germline V gene lookup returns CDR1 LNHDA and CDR2 SQIVND (reference sequence). The CDR3 reads CATMGTSGGVGRFEQFF. CDR3 DNA sequence: TGTGCCACCATGGGGACTAGCGGGGGGGTTGGCCGGTTTGAGCAGTTCTTC.

This chain links TRBV2 with TRBJ2-1; 8 nucleotides line up with TRBD2. Trimming cost V 6 bases and J 7 bases; bases outside gene matches: 11. The CDR3 spans 15 residues. Germline-derived CDR1 and CDR2 are SNHLY and FYNNEI. Here the CDR3 reads CASRPLAGGFNEQFF. The CDR3 DNA reads as TGTGCCAGCAGACCTCTCGCGGGGGGTTTTAATGAGCAGTTCTTC.

This clone occurred a few times. The gene calls are TRBV7-9 and TRBJ2-2; no firm D call. Trimming pared 4 bases from V and 3 bases from J, leaving 12 bases between. CDR1 is SEHNR and CDR2 is FQNEAQ in the germline V gene (reference sequence). The CDR3 has 15 residues. Here the CDR3 DNA reads TGTGCCAGCAGCTCCCAATTAGTGCACACCGGGGAGCTGTTTTTT. As protein: CASSSQLVHTGELFF.

The chain uses TRBV30 and TRBJ2-5, with D uncertain. The CDR3 is 10 amino acids. The germline V gene encodes CDR1 GTSNPN and CDR2 SVGIG (reference sequence). Trimming pared 5 bases from V and 5 bases from J, leaving 6 bases between. The CDR3 DNA sequence: TGTGCCTGGGCCCGGGAGACCCAGTACTTC. It yields the protein CAWARETQYF. Complete variable domain (other parts from reference TRBV30 and TRBJ2-5): SQTIHQWPATLVQPVGSPLSLECTVEGTSNPNLYWYRQAAGRGLQLLFYSVGIGQISSEVPQNLSASRPQDRQFILSSKKLLLSDSGFYLCAWARETQYFGPGTRLLVL.

This clone was seen a handful of times. This chain connects TRBV11-3 to TRBJ1-1; tentative D call: TRBD1 (5 bases). CDR1 and CDR2 (germline): SGHNT, YENEEA. Trimming took 5 bases from V and 1 from J, leaving 11 bases between them. CDR3 length: 14 residues. The CDR3 sequence is CASSRGGANTEAFF. DNA of the CDR3: TGTGCCAGCAGCCGGGGAGGGGCGAACACTGAAGCTTTCTTT.

The chain couples TRBV9 to TRBJ1-1, with D perhaps TRBD1 (6 bases). V was trimmed by 3 bases and J by 6 bases, leaving 18 bases between them. The CDR3 runs 15 residues. CDR1 is SGDLS, CDR2 YYNGEE, per germline. This CDR3 is CASSATTGVWAEAFF. CDR3 nucleotide sequence: TGTGCCAGCAGCGCCACGACAGGAGTCTGGGCTGAAGCTTTCTTT.

CDR3 in amino acids: CASSLGIGGGTYNEQFF. CDR3 nucleotides: TGTGCCAGCAGCTTAGGTATAGGAGGGGGCACCTACAATGAGCAGTTCTTC. The genes are TRBV11-2 and TRBJ2-1, with D perhaps matching TRBD1 (7 bases). Per the germline V gene, CDR1 is SGHAT and CDR2 is FQNNGV. This CDR3 spans 17 amino acids. Trimming left V 1 base short and J 2 bases short, with 15 bases between. Combining the CDR3 with reference TRBV11-2 and TRBJ2-1 gives the whole variable domain EAGVAQSPRYKIIEKRQSVAFWCNPISGHATLYWYQQILGQGPKLLIQFQNNGVVDDSQLPKDRFSAERLKGVDSTLKIQPAKLEDSAVYLCASSLGIGGGTYNEQFFGPGTRLTVL.

This clone appeared many times. The chain couples TRBV2 to TRBJ2-5; D not resolved. Germline lookup yields CDR1 SNHLY and CDR2 FYNNEI. V was shortened by 6 bases and J by 3 bases, with 5 bases between the two germline ends. This CDR3 comprises 11 residues. This CDR3 reads CASRAEETQYF. The CDR3, as DNA: TGTGCCAGCAGGGCCGAAGAGACCCAGTACTTC.

This clone was recorded a few times. The chain employs TRBV5-4 and TRBJ1-2, with D perhaps TRBD1 (5 bases). V shed 4 bases and J shed 9 bases, with 13 bases lying between them. Germline CDR1 SGHNT, CDR2 YYREEE (reference sequence). The CDR3 sequence is 12 residues long. The CDR3 region is CASSPGQARYTF. The CDR3 DNA is TGTGCCAGCAGCCCCGGACAAGCCCGCTACACCTTC.

The table lists this clone with many counts. The V and J genes are TRBV7-2 and TRBJ2-5; 7 bases fit TRBD2. Per germline, CDR1 SGHTA and CDR2 FQGNSA. The CDR3 is made up of 12 amino acids. The V segment lost 8 bases and the J segment 4 bases; nucleotides outside the gene matches: 4. The CDR3 coding sequence is TGTGCCAGCGGAGCGGGGCCAGAGACCCAGTACTTC. Protein product: CASGAGPETQYF.

This clone was seen a handful of times. The chain recombines TRBV2 with TRBJ2-1, with D tentatively TRBD2 (5 bases). The CDR3 has 13 residues. CDR1 and CDR2 (germline): SNHLY, FYNNEI. Deletions cut 7 bases from V and 9 bases from J, with 16 bases between. CDR3 loop: CASTVDSSGEQFF. The CDR3, as DNA: TGTGCCAGCACTGTGGACTCTAGTGGTGAGCAGTTCTTC.

In this sample, this clone turned up a few times. The rearrangement links TRBV30 to TRBJ2-7; D may be TRBD2 (5 bases). With 3 bases removed from V and 0 bases from J, the gap between germline ends came to 24 bases. The CDR3 contains 18 residues. Germline V gives CDR1 GTSNPN, CDR2 SVGIG (reference sequence). The CDR3 nucleotides are TGTGCCTGGAGGCCGGGGTCATGGGGTGTGTTGAGCTCCTACGAGCAGTACTTC. Amino acids: CAWRPGSWGVLSSYEQYF.